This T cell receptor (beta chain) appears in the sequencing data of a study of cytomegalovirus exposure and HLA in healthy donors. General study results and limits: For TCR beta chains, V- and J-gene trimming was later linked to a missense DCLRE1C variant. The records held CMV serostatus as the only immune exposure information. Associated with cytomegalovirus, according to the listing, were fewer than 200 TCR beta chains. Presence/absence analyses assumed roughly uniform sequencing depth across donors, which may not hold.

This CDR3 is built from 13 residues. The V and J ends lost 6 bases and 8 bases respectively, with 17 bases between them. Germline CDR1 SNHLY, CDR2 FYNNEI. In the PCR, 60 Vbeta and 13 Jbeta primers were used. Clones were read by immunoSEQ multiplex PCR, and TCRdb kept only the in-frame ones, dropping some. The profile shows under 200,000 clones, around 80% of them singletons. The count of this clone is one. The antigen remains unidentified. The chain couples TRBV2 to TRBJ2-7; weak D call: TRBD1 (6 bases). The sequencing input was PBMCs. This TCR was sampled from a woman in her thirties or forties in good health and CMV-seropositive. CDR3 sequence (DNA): TGTGCCAGCAGCGAGGCCTTGGGGGCGAAGCAGTACTTC. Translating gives CASSEALGAKQYF.